The 22 T cell receptor beta chains given below trace back to one sample, sequenced in a study of Graves' ophthalmopathy and Graves' hyperthyroidism. Beta-chain TCR CDR3 regions were amplified from RNA transcripts. RT-PCR was first run with HTBI primers, then multiplex PCR in a second round. TCRdb independently ran MiXCR on the multiplex PCR reads; one entry per CDR3 protein. In the table there are over a million distinct CDR3 sequences, about 38% of which are singletons. Sequencing was performed on peripheral blood or thyroid tissue (not recorded which). Receptors originate from an adult man with Graves' hyperthyroidism.

The chain recombines TRBV9 with TRBJ1-1, with no clear D. The germline V and J ends were trimmed by 10 bases and 10 bases, with 29 bases remaining between them. Germline CDR1 and CDR2: SGDLS and YYNGEE. CDR3 length: 15 amino acids. CDR3 coding DNA: TGTGCCGGCACCAGAACGAAAGACATGGACCTTGGAGCTTTCTTT. It yields the protein CAGTRTKDMDLGAFF.

The chain employs TRBV20-1 and TRBJ2-6; D is ambiguous. The germline V gene has CDR1 DFQATT and CDR2 SNEGSKA (reference sequence). This CDR3 comprises 15 residues. Deletions cut 1 base from V and 0 bases from J, with 7 bases between. The CDR3 sequence is CSARGGSSGANVLTF. CDR3 bases: TGCAGTGCTAGAGGAGGAAGCTCTGGGGCCAACGTCCTGACTTTC.

V gene TRBV29-1 combines with J gene TRBJ2-2; D is perhaps TRBD2 (5 bases). Trimming pared 5 bases from V and 4 bases from J, leaving 14 bases between. The CDR3 covers 14 residues. CDR1 is SQVTM and CDR2 is ANQGSEA in the germline V gene. CDR3 region: CSVRRGRSTGELFF. CDR3 sequence (DNA): TGCAGCGTTAGGCGCGGGCGCAGCACCGGGGAGCTGTTTTTT.

The table lists this clonotype with many counts. This sequence joins TRBV10-3 and TRBJ2-5, with 9 bases lining up with TRBD1. The germline gives CDR1 ENHRY, CDR2 SYGVKD. The J segment lost 5 bases and the V segment lost 7 bases, leaving 5 bases of the junction unmatched. CDR3 length equals 13 residues. The CDR3 region is CAIKGQGGETQYF. CDR3 coding DNA: TGTGCCATCAAGGGACAGGGAGGGGAGACCCAGTACTTC.

Details on this clonotype: This may come from a read error, since a much larger clone is one base off. The rearrangement uses TRBV7-9 and TRBJ2-2, with D maybe TRBD2 (6 bases). The germline V gene encodes CDR1 SEHNR and CDR2 FQNEAQ (reference sequence). The CDR3 spans 12 residues. CDR3 bases: TGTGCCAGCAGCGGACATTCCGGGGGGCTGTTTTTT. Translated, it gives CASSGHSGGLFF.

This clonotype has at least ten counts. The chain employs TRBV5-5 and TRBJ1-5; D perhaps matches TRBD1 (5 bases). Germline assignment: CDR1 SGHKS and CDR2 YYEKEE (reference sequence). This CDR3 is built from 13 residues. V dropped 2 bases and J dropped 6 bases, with 9 bases sitting between them. CDR3 residues: CASSFSGTQPQHF. Written as DNA, the CDR3 is TGTGCCAGCAGCTTTTCCGGGACTCAGCCCCAGCATTTT.

This clonotype was found a few times. The rearrangement joins TRBV11-2 to TRBJ1-1; possibly TRBD1 for D (5 bases). V lost 2 bases to trimming and J lost 4 bases, with 14 bases between them. This CDR3 has 15 residues. The germline gives CDR1 SGHAT, CDR2 FQNNGV. CDR3 amino acids: CASSLRAGLVTEAFF. The CDR3 nucleotides read TGTGCCAGCAGCTTACGGGCAGGGTTAGTCACTGAAGCTTTCTTT.

This clonotype was observed many times. The rearrangement uses TRBV5-1 and TRBJ2-5, with D tentatively TRBD1 (6 bases). The CDR3 covers 14 residues. Looked up from germline, CDR1 is SGHRS and CDR2 is YFSETQ. Trimming removed 2 bases at V and 2 bases at J, with 10 bases between. In DNA form, the CDR3 reads TGCGCCAGCAGCTTCACAGGGCTTCAAGAGACCCAGTACTTC. Protein: CASSFTGLQETQYF.

A note on this clonotype: A clone one base away is much larger, so this may be a read error. The chain couples TRBV4-1 to TRBJ1-5, with TRBD1 matching over 8 bases. The trim removed 8 bases at V and 8 bases at J, leaving 8 bases unmatched. Germline CDR1 is MGHRA and CDR2 is YSYEKL. The CDR3 has 13 amino acids. In DNA form, the CDR3 reads TGCGCCAGCGGCCGGACAGGGAACGAGCCCCAGCATTTT. Translation gives CASGRTGNEPQHF.

This clonotype was counted ten times or more. This chain joins TRBV11-2 and TRBJ2-2; D remains ambiguous. There are 12 residues in the CDR3. V dropped 5 bases and J dropped 4 bases, with 5 bases sitting between them. Germline-derived CDR1 and CDR2 are SGHAT and FQNNGV. CDR3 in amino acids: CASSQVTGELFF. CDR3 coding DNA: TGTGCCAGCAGCCAGGTCACCGGGGAGCTGTTTTTT.

The rearrangement links TRBV7-9 to TRBJ1-2; D gene unclear. The CDR3 sequence is 14 residues long. Germline V gene data show CDR1 as SEHNR and CDR2 as FQNEAQ (reference sequence). V was trimmed by 2 bases and J by 8 bases, leaving 15 bases between them. CDR3 coding DNA: TGTGCCAGCAGCTTACTCTCGGAGGGCCTCGGCTACACCTTC. This gives the protein CASSLLSEGLGYTF.

This clonotype was picked up many times. The chain couples TRBV7-9 to TRBJ2-5; the D gene is possibly TRBD2 (5 bases). Germline lookup yields CDR1 SEHNR and CDR2 FQNEAQ (reference sequence). The CDR3 loop spans 18 amino acids. V lost 4 bases and J lost 4, with 25 bases in between. The DNA of the CDR3 is TGTGCCAGCAGCTCCAGACTACCCCCACGGGGTTCGGGAGAGACCCAGTACTTC. It is translated as CASSSRLPPRGSGETQYF.

The rearrangement links TRBV9 to TRBJ1-2; D may be TRBD1 (6 bases). V was cut by 1 base and J by 7 bases, with 29 bases left in between. The CDR3 runs 19 residues. Germline-derived CDR1 and CDR2 are SGDLS and YYNGEE. In DNA form, the CDR3 reads TGTGCCAGCAGCGTAATGGGTACTCACAGGGAGTTGGTCAATAGTGGCTACACCTTC. This sequence encodes CASSVMGTHRELVNSGYTF.

This clonotype was seen ten or more times. The chain is built from TRBV9 and TRBJ2-5; D is uncertain. CDR1 is SGDLS, CDR2 YYNGEE, per germline. The CDR3 runs to 14 residues. V was cut by 0 bases and J by 1 base, with 7 bases left in between. The CDR3 DNA follows: TGTGCCAGCAGCGTAGCTCCTTTCCAAGAGACCCAGTACTTC. It translates to CASSVAPFQETQYF. Looking up the rest from reference TRBV9 and TRBJ2-5 gives the full variable domain: DSGVTQTPKHLITATGQRVTLRCSPRSGDLSVYWYQQSLDQGLQFLIQYYNGEERAKGNILERFSAQQFPDLHSELNLSSLELGDSALYFCASSVAPFQETQYFGPGTRLLVL.

This clonotype was recorded a few times. J is TRBJ2-5 and V is TRBV30; tentative D call: TRBD2 (6 bases). Per the germline V gene, CDR1 is GTSNPN and CDR2 is SVGIG (reference sequence). V was pared by 3 bases and J by 0 bases, with 14 bases between. This CDR3 comprises 15 residues. The CDR3: CAWSLGLGYQETQYF. The CDR3 DNA follows: TGTGCCTGGAGCTTGGGACTGGGGTACCAAGAGACCCAGTACTTC.

This clonotype was recorded many times. This sequence joins TRBV19 and TRBJ2-7; TRBD2 aligns across 8 bases. This CDR3 is 14 amino acids long. In germline, CDR1 is LNHDA, CDR2 SQIVND (reference sequence). Trimming took 5 bases from V and 4 from J; bases not matched to a gene: 7. In nucleotides, the CDR3 is TGTGCCAGTAGTGCGGGGGGCGGATGGTACGAGCAGTACTTC. Translation gives CASSAGGGWYEQYF.

This clonotype was seen many times. This chain connects TRBV29-1 to TRBJ2-2, with D possibly being TRBD1 (6 bases). Trimming took 2 bases from V and 3 from J, leaving 7 bases between them. This CDR3 is built from 13 residues. CDR1 and CDR2 (germline): SQVTM, ANQGSEA. The CDR3: CSVEQGHTGELFF. CDR3 in DNA: TGCAGCGTTGAACAGGGGCACACCGGGGAGCTGTTTTTT.

In this sample, this clonotype turned up many times. The CDR3 loop is CASSLRTMNTEAFF. The DNA of the CDR3 is TGTGCCAGCAGCCTCCGAACAATGAACACTGAAGCTTTCTTT. The chain employs TRBV14 and TRBJ1-1; D is unresolved. In germline, CDR1 is SGHDN, CDR2 FVKESK. CDR3 length equals 14 residues. V was trimmed by 4 bases and J by 0 bases, leaving 9 bases between them.

This clonotype was seen many times. The chain carries TRBV9 and TRBJ2-5; D possibly matches TRBD1 or TRBD2 (7 bases each). Germline V lookup: CDR1 SGDLS, CDR2 YYNGEE. The germline V and J ends were trimmed by 4 bases and 4 bases, with 14 bases remaining between them. CDR3 length: 14 amino acids. CDR3 residues: CASSPGGGSETQYF. The CDR3 DNA reads TGTGCCAGCAGCCCAGGGGGGGGCTCAGAGACCCAGTACTTC. The full variable domain, completed using reference TRBV9 and TRBJ2-5, is DSGVTQTPKHLITATGQRVTLRCSPRSGDLSVYWYQQSLDQGLQFLIQYYNGEERAKGNILERFSAQQFPDLHSELNLSSLELGDSALYFCASSPGGGSETQYFGPGTRLLVL.

The chain is built from TRBV20-1 and TRBJ1-4; D is perhaps TRBD1 (5 bases). The CDR3 runs 15 residues. Trimming shortened V by 0 bases and J by 7 bases, and 15 bases separated the two germline ends. CDR1 is DFQATT and CDR2 is SNEGSKA in the germline V gene (reference sequence). The CDR3 is CSARDLGGDSEKLFF. CDR3 DNA sequence: TGCAGTGCTAGAGATTTGGGGGGGGATAGTGAAAAACTGTTTTTT.

J is TRBJ2-6 and V is TRBV15; D gene uncertain. Per germline, CDR1 LNHNV and CDR2 YYDKDF (reference sequence). V was trimmed by 1 base and J by 2 bases, leaving 15 bases between them. This CDR3 is 18 amino acids long. CDR3 bases: TGTGCCACCAGCAGAGCTAGAAATTGGGATACTGGGGCCAACGTCCTGACTTTC. Translating it yields CATSRARNWDTGANVLTF.

In DNA, the CDR3 is TGCAGCGGAGGGCAGACGAACACCATATATTTT. Its protein product is CSGGQTNTIYF. The rearrangement joins TRBV29-1 to TRBJ1-3, with unresolved D. CDR3 length: 11 amino acids. Trimming shortened V by 7 bases and J by 7 bases, and 11 bases separated the two germline ends. Germline V gives CDR1 SQVTM, CDR2 ANQGSEA.